This T cell receptor (beta chain) emerged from a study of response to subunit inactivated influenza vaccine (dated by TCRdb to 2016 to 2018). About the study as a whole: To follow how T cells responded to a trivalent subunit inactivated influenza vaccine, the researchers relied on deep quantitative profiling of the T cell receptor repertoire. Paper-wide results and their limitations: The authors suggested that each seasonal influenza vaccination may recruit only a limited number of new T cells.

Library generation was performed with RT-PCR. The reads were generated on an Illumina HiSeq 2500. TCRdb handled the public reads itself, with Q25 trimming in fastp and clone calling in MiXCR, and kept productive beta chains. Rows matching on CDR3 protein sequence are summarized as one entry with the most common DNA and genes. Counted in this sample were hundreds of thousands of distinct CDR3 sequences; more than 15% of them appeared once. Together, the top ten hold about 3% of the sample. The germline V gene supplies CDR1 KGHDR and CDR2 SFDVKD. The V end loses 5 bases and the J end loses 2 bases, and a stretch of 12 bases separates them. The CDR3 covers 14 residues, taking in both the cysteine and the phenylalanine. Just CDR3 DNA is preserved here, 42 bases in frame from base 1. In regard to this clonotype: No antigen is known for it. Qualities for individual bases were not recorded, and no much larger clone is one base off.

The V gene is TRBV24-1 and the J gene is TRBJ2-7; the D gene is perhaps TRBD1 or TRBD2, each of them matching over 6 bases. The sample here was CD4+ T cells sorted from PBMCs, taken less than 30 months after vaccination. The sequence was obtained from a man in his fifties or sixties who received an inactivated influenza vaccine. Donor details come from another sample of the same person, matched by shared clones. The CDR3 corresponds to CATSGGGSTYEQYF. The sequenced DNA is TGTGCCACCAGTGGAGGGGGGTCCACCTACGAGCAGTACTTC.